These 27 T cell receptor beta chains were sequenced from one sample in a study of control samples from healthy donors and cancer patients (dated by TCRdb to about 2020). Receptors were amplified or captured by the immunoSEQ multiplex PCR assay. Held by TCRdb, this immuneACCESS table contains in-frame sequences only and omits some clones. Under half of the omission traces to an unresolved V gene where checked; the cause of the rest is unknown. The sample table contains 150,000 to 180,000 clones; only one count was recorded for about 94% of them. 4.5% to 6% of the sample goes to the ten largest clones. The sequenced sample was blood. The receptor source for this set is a man between 40 and 49 years old in good health.

The V call is TRBV6-2 or TRBV6-3, the J call TRBJ2-5; D is perhaps TRBD2 (7 bases). Germline V gives CDR1 MNHEY, CDR2 SVGEGT. Trimming took off 6 bases at V and 5 bases at J, with 19 bases between the two ends. CDR3 length: 15 residues. The CDR3 nucleotides read TGTGCCAGCAGCTTAGCAGGGGCGGGAGTCGAGACCCAGTACTTC. It translates to CASSLAGAGVETQYF.

The rearrangement joins TRBV19 to TRBJ1-1, with TRBD1 matching 8 bases. The V segment lost 7 bases and the J segment 1 base; nucleotides outside the gene matches: 11. Germline V gives CDR1 LNHDA, CDR2 SQIVND (reference sequence). This CDR3 contains 16 residues. CDR3: CASTGDLGTGNTEAFF. CDR3 in DNA: TGTGCCAGTACCGGAGACTTGGGGACAGGGAACACTGAAGCTTTCTTT.

This chain uses TRBV19 with TRBJ1-2; perhaps TRBD1 as D (6 bases). This CDR3 region has 15 residues. The V and J ends lost 1 base and 4 bases respectively, with 13 bases between them. Per the germline V gene, CDR1 is LNHDA and CDR2 is SQIVND (reference sequence). CDR3 in amino acids: CASSIVPDSFYGYTF. Written as DNA, the CDR3 is TGTGCCAGTAGTATAGTACCGGACAGCTTCTATGGCTACACCTTC.

The genes are TRBV2 and TRBJ2-1, with D uncertain. Trimming shortened V by 5 bases and J by 7 bases, and 6 bases separated the two germline ends. Germline lookup yields CDR1 SNHLY and CDR2 FYNNEI. The CDR3 totals 11 residues. CDR3 nucleotide sequence: TGTGCCAGCAGTAGTTTGAATGAGCAGTTCTTC. This gives the protein CASSSLNEQFF.

The V and J genes are TRBV2 and TRBJ1-6, with 9 nucleotides matching TRBD1. This CDR3 is 17 amino acids long. Trimming cost V 5 bases and J 4 bases; bases outside gene matches: 9. Germline-derived CDR1 and CDR2 are SNHLY and FYNNEI. The CDR3 DNA reads as TGTGCCAGCAGTTTCCCGGGACAGGGAACTTATAATTCACCCCTCCACTTT. The encoded protein is CASSFPGQGTYNSPLHF. Supplemented by reference TRBV2 and TRBJ1-6, the full variable domain reads EPEVTQTPSHQVTQMGQEVILRCVPISNHLYFYWYRQILGQKVEFLVSFYNNEISEKSEIFDDQFSVERPDGSNFTLKIRSTKLEDSAMYFCASSFPGQGTYNSPLHFGNGTRLTVT.

J is TRBJ2-3 and V is TRBV28; D unresolved. V lost 1 base and J 2 bases, leaving 10 bases between the germline ends. The CDR3 is 15 residues long. Germline V lookup: CDR1 MDHEN, CDR2 SYDVKM. The CDR3 DNA is TGTGCCAGCAGTTTATCCTCTGCCTCCACAGATACGCAGTATTTT. Residues: CASSLSSASTDTQYF.

The chain couples TRBV28 to TRBJ2-7; tentatively, D is TRBD2 (6 bases). CDR3 size: 13 residues. Trimming stripped 3 bases from V and 6 bases from J, with 12 bases between. CDR1 is MDHEN and CDR2 is SYDVKM in the germline V gene. The CDR3, as DNA: TGTGCCAGCAGTTTTTTGGGGGGTCGCGAGCAGTACTTC. Its translation: CASSFLGGREQYF.

This clone was observed once. The CDR3 spells CASSRGTGLMNTEAFF. CDR3 sequence (DNA): TGTGCCAGTAGTAGAGGGACAGGCCTAATGAACACTGAAGCTTTCTTT. The gene calls are TRBV19 and TRBJ1-1, with TRBD1 identical over 8 bases. CDR1 and CDR2 from the germline V gene are LNHDA and SQIVND (reference sequence). The CDR3 has 16 residues. Unmatched junction bases numbered 7, after V lost 4 bases and J lost 0 bases.

The CDR3 DNA reads TGTGCCAGCTCGGAGACTACTCACAATGAGCAGTTCTTC. Amino acids: CASSETTHNEQFF. This rearrangement joins TRBV6-4 to TRBJ2-1; a weak D match, TRBD2 (5 bases). The germline V and J ends were trimmed by 8 bases and 5 bases, with 13 bases remaining between them. This CDR3 region has 13 residues. Germline V gene sequence: CDR1 MRHNA, CDR2 SNTAGT.

This clone was recorded once. The V gene is TRBV12-3 or TRBV12-4, the J gene TRBJ1-1; D uncertain. The CDR3 covers 12 residues. V shed 5 bases and J shed 7 bases, with 11 bases lying between them. CDR3 nucleotides: TGTGCCAGCAGTCAACTCGCCCTTGAAGCTTTCTTT. It yields the protein CASSQLALEAFF.

The chain employs TRBV5-6 and TRBJ1-4; D gene unclear. The ends were cut back, 4 bases at V and 0 bases at J, with 13 bases in the middle. Germline V gene lookup returns CDR1 SGHDT and CDR2 YYEEEE. The CDR3 covers 16 residues. This CDR3 is CASSGGLVPTNEKLFF. CDR3 DNA: TGTGCCAGCAGCGGCGGTCTGGTACCAACTAATGAAAAACTGTTTTTT.

This chain uses TRBV9 with TRBJ1-1, with 10 bases that match TRBD1. The germline V gene encodes CDR1 SGDLS and CDR2 YYNGEE. The CDR3 loop spans 12 amino acids. The trim removed 3 bases at V and 11 bases at J, leaving 4 bases unmatched. CDR3 sequence reads: CASSATGGEAFF. The DNA for the CDR3 is TGTGCCAGCAGCGCGACAGGGGGCGAGGCTTTCTTT.

J is TRBJ1-1 and V is TRBV29-1; 7 nucleotides align to TRBD1. Germline V gene lookup returns CDR1 SQVTM and CDR2 ANQGSEA. J gave up 8 bases and V 6 bases, and 9 bases lay outside the gene matches. The CDR3 totals 12 residues. The CDR3 loop reads CSVYRDSSEAFF. The CDR3 coding sequence is TGCAGCGTATACAGGGACAGCTCAGAAGCTTTCTTT.

CDR3 amino acids: CASSYIAGFGNTIYF. In nucleotides, the CDR3 is TGTGCCAGCAGTTACATCGCAGGGTTTGGAAACACCATATATTTT. V gene TRBV6-6 combines with J gene TRBJ1-3, with D perhaps matching TRBD1 (5 bases). Deletions cut 2 bases from V and 3 bases from J, with 11 bases between. The germline gives CDR1 MNHNY, CDR2 SVGAGI (reference sequence). CDR3 length: 15 residues.

This clone appeared a single time. The V gene is TRBV9, the J gene TRBJ1-1, with TRBD1 as a possible D gene (6 bases). The CDR3 is made up of 13 amino acids. Looked up from germline, CDR1 is SGDLS and CDR2 is YYNGEE. V shed 3 bases and J shed 5 bases, with 11 bases lying between them. CDR3 residues: CASSEQGFTEAFF. In DNA form, the CDR3 reads TGTGCCAGCAGCGAACAGGGTTTTACTGAAGCTTTCTTT.

The chain joins TRBV6-5 to TRBJ2-6, with TRBD1 as a possible D gene (5 bases). This CDR3 region has 15 residues. V was pared by 2 bases and J by 2 bases, with 7 bases between. Germline CDR1 is MNHEY and CDR2 is SVGAGI. In nucleotides, the CDR3 is TGTGCCAGCAGTTACGGCAGGGCTGGGGCCAACGTCCTGACTTTC. Translated, it gives CASSYGRAGANVLTF.

The V and J genes are TRBV10-1 and TRBJ2-2; no firm D call. Per the germline V gene, CDR1 is WNHNN and CDR2 is SYGVQD (reference sequence). V dropped 3 bases and J dropped 8 bases, with 4 bases sitting between them. The CDR3 totals 11 residues. CDR3 protein: CASSESGELFF. CDR3 nucleotides: TGCGCCAGCAGTGAATCTGGGGAGCTGTTTTTT.

The rearrangement joins TRBV19 to TRBJ2-7; 7 nucleotides line up with TRBD1. This CDR3 spans 15 amino acids. Germline lookup yields CDR1 LNHDA and CDR2 SQIVND (reference sequence). V gave up 1 base and J gave up 3 bases; unmatched junction bases: 6. CDR3 loop: CASSIAGQRDYEQYF. The CDR3 DNA follows: TGTGCCAGTAGTATAGCGGGACAGCGAGACTACGAGCAGTACTTC.

The rearrangement links TRBV5-1 to TRBJ1-3, with D tentatively TRBD1 (5 bases). CDR1 is SGHRS and CDR2 is YFSETQ in the germline V gene. CDR3 length: 14 residues. The V gene lost 4 bases and the J gene lost 2 bases, with 10 bases spanning the gap. The CDR3 sequence: CASSRAGTGNTIYF. The CDR3 DNA reads TGCGCCAGCAGCCGCGCAGGGACTGGAAACACCATATATTTT.

J is TRBJ1-3 and V is TRBV5-1; a weak D match, TRBD1 (5 bases). CDR3 length equals 17 residues. CDR1 is SGHRS and CDR2 is YFSETQ in the germline V gene. Trimming cost V 1 base and J 0 bases, with 14 bases left between them. The CDR3 loop reads CASSLQYSGGSGNTIYF. In DNA form, the CDR3 reads TGCGCCAGCAGCTTGCAGTACAGCGGGGGCTCTGGAAACACCATATATTTT.

The chain links TRBV6-2 or TRBV6-3 to TRBJ1-5; weak D call: TRBD1 (5 bases). Germline CDR1 and CDR2: MNHEY and SVGEGT. V lost 0 bases and J 0 bases, leaving 6 bases between the germline ends. This CDR3 region has 15 residues. In DNA, the CDR3 is TGTGCCAGCAGTTACTCGAGGGGTAGCAATCAGCCCCAGCATTTT. Its protein is CASSYSRGSNQPQHF.

V usage is TRBV27 and J usage is TRBJ2-1; possibly TRBD1 for D (5 bases). The germline V and J ends were trimmed by 3 bases and 2 bases, with 11 bases remaining between them. The length of the CDR3 is 15 residues. CDR1 MNHEY and CDR2 SMNVEV come from the germline V gene (reference sequence). The CDR3 DNA reads TGTGCCAGCAGTTTCAGGGCAGGGCCCTACAATGAGCAGTTCTTC. Protein product: CASSFRAGPYNEQFF.

The chain has TRBV7-9 and TRBJ1-2, with D perhaps matching TRBD1 (5 bases). Germline lookup yields CDR1 SEHNR and CDR2 FQNEAQ (reference sequence). The CDR3 spans 14 residues. V shed 6 bases and J shed 4 bases, with 15 bases lying between them. The CDR3 bases are TGTGCCAGCAGACAGGAGGGCGACTTCTATGGCTACACCTTC. Its protein product is CASRQEGDFYGYTF.

This chain links TRBV5-1 with TRBJ1-1; TRBD1 aligns across 10 bases. This CDR3 region has 15 residues. The junction had 5 bases not matched to a gene; V was cut back by 1 base and J by 5 bases. Per the germline V gene, CDR1 is SGHRS and CDR2 is YFSETQ. The CDR3 loop reads CASSLTTGGMTEAFF. The CDR3 DNA is TGCGCCAGCAGCTTGACGACAGGGGGCATGACTGAAGCTTTCTTT.

This chain connects TRBV7-8 to TRBJ1-3; perhaps TRBD1 as D (5 bases). The CDR3 runs to 13 residues. From germline, CDR1 is SGHVS and CDR2 FQNEAQ. With 8 bases removed from V and 6 bases from J, the gap between germline ends came to 14 bases. This CDR3 reads CASADLGQNTIYF. Here the CDR3 DNA reads TGTGCCAGCGCGGACCTGGGGCAAAACACCATATATTTT.

The chain combines TRBV27 with TRBJ1-5; D is undetermined. With 5 bases removed from V and 6 bases from J, the gap between germline ends came to 17 bases. Germline loops: CDR1 MNHEY, CDR2 SMNVEV (reference sequence). The CDR3 has 15 amino acids. In DNA, the CDR3 is TGTGCCAGCAGTCCCAGCCCCCGACCAGGTCAGCCCCAGCATTTT. Protein sequence: CASSPSPRPGQPQHF.

J is TRBJ2-3 and V is TRBV6-5; unclear D gene. This CDR3 spans 15 amino acids. CDR1 and CDR2 from the germline V gene are MNHEY and SVGAGI. Trimming pared 1 base from V and 4 bases from J, leaving 12 bases between. Here the CDR3 reads CASSYFGPSADTQYF. CDR3 DNA: TGTGCCAGCAGTTACTTCGGCCCATCGGCAGATACGCAGTATTTT.